The clone carrying this T cell receptor (beta chain) appeared many times. Antigen: not known. Profiling of TCR beta VDJ combinations and CDR3 sequences used genomic DNA as template. MiXCR was run by TCRdb on the reads, yielding one entry per CDR3 protein. The profile covers fewer than 200,000 distinct CDR3 sequences, with around 48% appearing a single time and 0.85% to 1.2% taken by the ten largest. These data come from a study of CD8+CD57+ T cells in acquired aplastic anemia. Background on the study: Mean yield of DNA from sorted CD4+ and CD8+ cells was 3 to 3.5 ug.

Study results and limitations: The study identified around 28 CD8+ CDR3 sequences shared by patients and controls.

Trimming removed 5 bases at V and 5 bases at J, with 12 bases between. From germline, CDR1 is SGHVS and CDR2 FQNEAQ. This CDR3 comprises 14 residues. Patients chosen for sequencing had CD8+CD57+ cells that had expanded, as shown by flow cytometry. As a group, the patients uniformly had severe acquired aplastic anemia. This sequence joins TRBV7-8 and TRBJ2-2; a possible D gene is TRBD1 (5 bases). The source of this sequence is a human donor with aplastic anemia. What was sequenced was sorted CD4+, CD8+, or CD8+CD57+ T cells (not recorded which) from PBMCs. This CDR3 is CASSLRRDTGELFF. CDR3 in DNA: TGTGCCAGCAGCCTACGCAGGGATACCGGGGAGCTGTTTTTT.